The clone carrying this T cell receptor (beta chain) was seen a few times. What it binds is not known. The V gene lost 2 bases and the J gene lost 4 bases, with 10 bases spanning the gap. Germline lookup yields CDR1 MNHEY and CDR2 SVGAGI. This CDR3 region has 14 residues. The sample belongs to a study of CD8+ T cells in alopecia areata. General study findings and limits: Scalp data also include sequences from resident alphabeta T cells of normal skin. Possibly as an HLA-related effect, TCR sharing across patients appeared less clear than in mice. For lesional scalp, especially alopecia totalis/universalis, clonality was higher than in normal scalp.

Extracted RNA was reverse transcribed into cDNA, the sequencing template. Libraries were prepared by immunoSEQ multiplex PCR; TCRdb keeps only in-frame clonotypes and omits some of them. This sample has over 150,000 clones, with around 50% found just once. PBMCs provided sorted CD4+ and CD8+ T cells. The clonotype comes from a human donor in good health. The sample consisted of CD8+ T cells sorted from blood. The chain recombines TRBV6-5 with TRBJ2-3, with TRBD1 as a possible D gene (7 bases). In nucleotides, the CDR3 is TGTGCCAGCAGTTACCTCAGGGGGGCAGATACGCAGTATTTT. This encodes CASSYLRGADTQYF.